This T cell receptor beta chain was documented in a study of memory CD4+ T cells and cytomegalovirus serostatus. Study-level information: Healthy Belgian adult donors included about nine CMV-positive and some 24 CMV-negative people.

As regards this clone: The antigen is unknown.

Germline-derived CDR1 and CDR2 are LNHNV and YYDKDF (reference sequence). This CDR3 is 15 amino acids long. V trimming: 0 bases; J trimming: 7 bases; junction bases outside the gene matches: 5. TCRdb keeps only in-frame clones here, not all; method: immunoSEQ multiplex PCR. In the table there are tens of thousands of clones, about 81% of which are singletons. The sort gate was single viable CD3+CD4+CD8-CD45RO+ cells for memory CD4+ T cells. Notes on the study in general: Suggested: most of the CMV-linked TCR signature lies in CD4+ memory cells.

The TCR sequence derives from an adult in good health and CMV-seronegative. This chain uses TRBV15 with TRBJ2-1; 8 positions agree with TRBD2. The sample comprised memory CD4+ T cells from blood. CDR3 residues: CATSREPGLGNEQFF. Here the CDR3 DNA reads TGTGCCACCAGCAGAGAACCGGGACTAGGGAATGAGCAGTTCTTC.